This T cell receptor beta chain was found in a study of CD8+ T cells in alopecia areata. Points from the study as a whole: Patients shared TCRs less clearly than mice did, possibly for HLA-related reasons. Scalp clonality, together with expanded CD8+ clones among the top 100, fell significantly with tofacitinib.

This CDR3 is built from 15 residues. Germline CDR1 and CDR2: LNHDA and SQIVND (reference sequence). The junction had 8 bases not matched to a gene; V was cut back by 7 bases and J by 2 bases. Treatment specified: oral pan-JAK inhibitor, 5-10 mg twice daily. A note on this clone: Its antigen is currently unknown.

Extracted RNA was reverse transcribed into cDNA, the sequencing template. The table came from immunoSEQ multiplex PCR; TCRdb's copy has only in-frame clones and leaves some out. The sample consists of a few hundred thousand clones, 50% to 70% of them appearing once. The sequenced sample was CD4+ T cells sorted from blood, obtained at week 4, from a patient treated with tofacitinib. The receptor was derived from a human donor with alopecia areata. The V and J genes are TRBV19 and TRBJ1-5; 7 bases line up with TRBD1. CDR3 DNA: TGTGCCAGTACTAAGACAGGGAGTGGCAATCAGCCCCAGCATTTT. Its translation is CASTKTGSGNQPQHF.